A single sample gave rise to the 9 T cell receptor beta chains below, sequenced in a study of naive and memory T cell subsets. Findings and caveats of the study: Naive repertoires, especially CD8, held a few larger clonotypes, possibly memory cells re-expressing CD45RA.

Two oligonucleotides, mixed equimolar, formed the beta constant-region primer covering TRBC1 and TRBC2. Nested alpha and beta constant-region primers with the SP2 primer drove four PCR rounds on ligated cDNA. TCRdb itself ran the UMI-ligation and nested PCR reads through MiXCR, one entry per CDR3 protein. The sample records roughly 140,000 distinct CDR3 sequences, 15% to 25% being singletons. Their cognate antigens are unknown. The sequenced material came from naive CD8+ T cells from blood. The receptors here all came from a human donor in good health.

The chain employs TRBV3-1 and TRBJ1-2; D is unclear. V lost 4 bases and J 2 bases, leaving 14 bases between the germline ends. This CDR3 is built from 15 residues. The germline gives CDR1 LGHDT, CDR2 YNNKEL (reference sequence). CDR3 sequence: CASSPTARPNYGYTF. As DNA, the CDR3 is TGTGCCAGCAGCCCAACGGCCAGGCCCAACTATGGCTACACCTTC.

CDR3 in DNA: TGTGCCAGCAGCTTAGGTCCGGGTTTCGACGAGCAGTACTTC. Its protein product is CASSLGPGFDEQYF. The J gene is TRBJ2-7, the V gene TRBV11-3; D gene uncertain. V was cut by 1 base and J by 5 bases, with 12 bases left in between. This CDR3 has 14 residues. Germline CDR1 and CDR2: SGHNT and YENEEA. Complete variable domain (other parts from reference TRBV11-3 and TRBJ2-7): EAGVVQSPRYKIIEKKQPVAFWCNPISGHNTLYWYLQNLGQGPELLIRYENEEAVDDSQLPKDRFSAERLKGVDSTLKIQPAELGDSAVYLCASSLGPGFDEQYFGPGTRLTVT.

The chain combines TRBV9 with TRBJ2-7; 7 nucleotides match TRBD1. CDR1 is SGDLS and CDR2 is YYNGEE in the germline V gene. The CDR3 length is 15 residues. The V gene end was trimmed by 4 bases and the J gene end by 4 bases; junction bases not matched to a gene: 11. This CDR3 reads CASSLAEGQRYEQYF. The CDR3 DNA reads TGTGCCAGCAGCCTCGCCGAGGGACAGAGATACGAGCAGTACTTC.

This clonotype was picked up a small number of times. The chain employs TRBV7-3 and TRBJ2-3; 11 bases are a match to TRBD2. CDR1 is SGHTA and CDR2 is FQGTGA in the germline V gene. With 5 bases clipped from V and 3 bases from J, the junction kept 1 base outside the gene matches. This CDR3 is built from 14 residues. The CDR3 coding sequence is TGTGCCAGCAGCGGACTAGCGGGTACAGATACGCAGTATTTT. Translated: CASSGLAGTDTQYF.

The CDR3 reads CASSPGQGAWEQYF. In nucleotides, the CDR3 is TGTGCCAGCAGTCCGGGACAGGGGGCCTGGGAGCAGTACTTC. This chain uses TRBV7-9 with TRBJ2-7; 12 nucleotides line up with TRBD1. The CDR3 sequence is 14 residues long. CDR1 is SEHNR and CDR2 is FQNEAQ in the germline V gene (reference sequence). J gave up 7 bases and V 6 bases, and 7 bases lay outside the gene matches.

This clonotype was found a few times. The chain has TRBV7-9 and TRBJ2-7, with D possibly matching TRBD1 (5 bases). There are 14 residues in the CDR3. V was pared by 1 base and J by 4 bases, with 11 bases between. Germline CDR1 is SEHNR and CDR2 is FQNEAQ (reference sequence). This CDR3 reads CASSLEGKSYEQYF. The CDR3 nucleotides read TGTGCCAGCAGCTTAGAGGGGAAATCTTACGAGCAGTACTTC.

The sample holds a few counts of this clonotype. One junction end does not reproduce the germline sequence, and a read error may be involved. The gene calls are TRBV7-8 and TRBJ2-2; 9 bases line up with TRBD1. Germline V CDR1 and CDR2: SGHVS, FQNEAQ. The CDR3 contains 19 residues. This CDR3 reads CASNLHPGTGLLNTGELFF. The CDR3 coding sequence is TGTGCCAGCAACTTACATCCCGGGACAGGGCTTTTGAACACCGGGGAGCTGTTTTTT.

The chain is built from TRBV20-1 and TRBJ1-2; D not resolved. Germline CDR1 and CDR2: DFQATT and SNEGSKA (reference sequence). The CDR3 is 10 amino acids. The V and J ends lost 6 bases and 10 bases respectively, with 12 bases between them. The CDR3 bases are TGCAGTGCCCTGGAGGAAGACTACACCTTC. It codes for CSALEEDYTF.

The genes are TRBV7-9 and TRBJ2-1, with D unclear. Germline V CDR1 and CDR2: SEHNR, FQNEAQ (reference sequence). The CDR3 is 12 amino acids. Trimming cost V 1 base and J 9 bases, with 7 bases left between them. The CDR3 spells CASSLVRLEQFF. CDR3 nucleotides: TGTGCCAGCAGCTTAGTCCGTCTTGAGCAGTTCTTC. The variable domain in full, completed from reference TRBV7-9 and TRBJ2-1, reads DTGVSQNPRHKITKRGQNVTFRCDPISEHNRLYWYRQTLGQGPEFLTYFQNEAQLEKSRLLSDRFSAERPKGSFSTLEIQRTEQGDSAMYLCASSLVRLEQFFGPGTRLTVL.